One and the same sample provided the 16 T cell receptor beta chains below, sequenced in a study of Ad26.COV2.S vaccination and SARS-CoV-2 variants (dated by TCRdb to the early 2020s). The library relied on the immunoSEQ multiplex PCR assay. TCRdb took over this immuneACCESS table, retaining in-frame rearrangements with V and J assigned. Such tables are incomplete; in checked studies, under half of the missing clones stem from an unresolved V gene, and the remainder is unexplained. The sample data list about 680,000 clones, and roughly nine tenths of these were observed just once. Around 1.5% of the sample comes from the top ten. This specimen's treatment or condition label, interpreted: roughly 19 received Ad26.COV2.S at low or high dose, single or two shots; about 5 received placebo; per-sample allocation not given. For vaccine and placebo recipients, repertoires were sequenced using samples collected on day 63 after the first injection.

Material: peripheral blood, obtained in a trial of Ad26.COV2.S vaccine versus placebo. These receptors originate from a person aged 18-65 years who received the Ad26.COV2.S COVID-19 vaccine or a placebo.

Here the CDR3 reads CASSSALRGGPVAAEAFF. Written as DNA, the CDR3 is TGTGCCAGCAGCTCAGCTTTGCGGGGAGGCCCCGTTGCGGCTGAAGCTTTCTTT. The genes are TRBV11-2 and TRBJ1-1; D is unresolved. Looked up from germline, CDR1 is SGHAT and CDR2 is FQNNGV. There are 18 residues in the CDR3. Trimming took 4 bases from V and 6 from J, leaving 27 bases between them. The full variable domain, completed using reference TRBV11-2 and TRBJ1-1, is EAGVAQSPRYKIIEKRQSVAFWCNPISGHATLYWYQQILGQGPKLLIQFQNNGVVDDSQLPKDRFSAERLKGVDSTLKIQPAKLEDSAVYLCASSSALRGGPVAAEAFFGQGTRLTVV.

The gene calls are TRBV6-5 and TRBJ1-4, with D maybe TRBD1 (6 bases). Between the trimmed V and J ends, which lost 8 bases and 4 bases, there was a span of 17 bases. This CDR3 has 15 residues. Germline CDR1 MNHEY, CDR2 SVGAGI. The CDR3 DNA follows: TGTGCCAGCCGAGAAACAGGGAGGAGTAATGAAAAACTGTTTTTT. Encoded protein: CASRETGRSNEKLFF.

The J gene is TRBJ1-5, the V gene TRBV19; possible D gene TRBD1, 5 bases. V was pared by 6 bases and J by 5 bases, with 14 bases between. This CDR3 region has 14 residues. Germline assignment: CDR1 LNHDA and CDR2 SQIVND (reference sequence). As DNA, the CDR3 is TGTGCCAGTAGCGTAGGACATGGTGATCAGCCCCAGCATTTT. Amino acids: CASSVGHGDQPQHF.

The chain has TRBV27 and TRBJ2-2, with D tentatively TRBD1 (6 bases). The ends were cut back, 5 bases at V and 4 bases at J, with 14 bases in the middle. The germline CDR1 and CDR2 sequences are MNHEY and SMNVEV (reference sequence). CDR3 length equals 15 residues. The CDR3 sequence is CASSLRGFFTGELFF. In DNA, the CDR3 is TGTGCCAGCAGTCTCAGGGGTTTCTTCACCGGGGAGCTGTTTTTT.

The chain recombines TRBV9 with TRBJ1-2, with D possibly being TRBD1 (6 bases). Trimming stripped 0 bases from V and 7 bases from J, with 16 bases between. Germline V lookup: CDR1 SGDLS, CDR2 YYNGEE. The CDR3 is 15 residues long. The CDR3 coding sequence is TGTGCCAGCAGCGTAGAAATAGGGACATCAAGTGGCTACACCTTC. Translation gives CASSVEIGTSSGYTF.

V and J are TRBV6-2 or TRBV6-3 and TRBJ1-1, with TRBD1 identical over 7 bases. The CDR3 has 15 amino acids. Trimming removed 7 bases from V and 3 bases from J; junction bases left unmatched: 11. Germline lookup yields CDR1 MNHEY and CDR2 SVGEGT. Written as DNA, the CDR3 is TGTGCCAGCACCCCAGGGGGGCTGGGATACACTGAAGCTTTCTTT. Translation: CASTPGGLGYTEAFF.

J is TRBJ2-2 and V is TRBV5-1, with D unresolved. Germline assignment: CDR1 SGHRS and CDR2 YFSETQ. Trimming pared 1 base from V and 5 bases from J, leaving 6 bases between. The CDR3 runs to 13 residues. CDR3 sequence reads: CASSLWETGELFF. In DNA form, the CDR3 reads TGCGCCAGCAGCTTGTGGGAAACCGGGGAGCTGTTTTTT.

This chain links TRBV7-9 with TRBJ2-1, with D possibly being TRBD1 (6 bases). The CDR3 totals 16 residues. Germline CDR1 SEHNR, CDR2 FQNEAQ (reference sequence). The V end was cut by 5 bases, the J end by 1 base, with 15 bases between. The CDR3 DNA follows: TGTGCCAGCAGCGTATTAGCTGACAGGTCCTACAATGAGCAGTTCTTC. This translates into CASSVLADRSYNEQFF.

J is TRBJ2-7 and V is TRBV5-6; 7 positions match TRBD1. The CDR3 is 12 amino acids. V gave up 6 bases and J gave up 5 bases; unmatched junction bases: 5. CDR1 SGHDT and CDR2 YYEEEE come from the germline V gene. The CDR3 coding sequence is TGTGCCAGCACCCGAGGGGGCCACGAGCAGTACTTC. Its translation: CASTRGGHEQYF.

The gene calls are TRBV5-8 and TRBJ1-2; 8 nucleotides line up with TRBD1. The CDR3 loop spans 14 amino acids. Trimming at V came to 2 bases and at J to 5 bases, leaving 5 bases not matched to a gene. Germline values: CDR1 SGHTS, CDR2 YDEGEE. The CDR3, as DNA: TGTGCCAGCAGCTTCGGACAGGGAGGGTATGGCTACACCTTC. It codes for CASSFGQGGYGYTF.

This clone was observed a handful of times. The rearrangement uses TRBV4-2 and TRBJ2-2; D uncertain. The CDR3 is made up of 13 amino acids. V dropped 4 bases and J dropped 5 bases, with 8 bases sitting between them. Germline V gene data show CDR1 as LGHNA and CDR2 as YNFKEQ. CDR3 DNA sequence: TGTGCCAGCAGCCGAGAGGAAACCGGGGAGCTGTTTTTT. Protein: CASSREETGELFF.

The chain is built from TRBV19 and TRBJ2-2; possibly TRBD1 or TRBD2 for D (6 bases each). This CDR3 is built from 15 residues. Between the trimmed V and J ends, which lost 5 bases and 3 bases, there was a span of 13 bases. The germline V gene has CDR1 LNHDA and CDR2 SQIVND (reference sequence). This chain's CDR3 is CASSRDRGDTGELFF. In nucleotides, the CDR3 is TGTGCCAGTAGTCGTGATAGGGGGGACACCGGGGAGCTGTTTTTT.

The J gene is TRBJ1-4, the V gene TRBV6-6; TRBD1 matches 10 bases. Germline V CDR1 and CDR2: MNHNY, SVGAGI (reference sequence). The CDR3 length is 18 residues. The ends lost 5 bases at V and 5 bases at J; junction bases unmatched: 14. The CDR3 coding sequence is TGTGCCAGCAGTCTCCGTTTGGGACAGGGGACTGAGAATGAAAAACTGTTTTTT. Translating it yields CASSLRLGQGTENEKLFF.

This clone was found a few times. The V and J genes are TRBV3-1 (or the pseudogene TRBV3-2) and TRBJ2-7; perhaps TRBD2 as D (6 bases). The CDR3 length is 12 residues. Trimming stripped 3 bases from V and 4 bases from J, with 7 bases between. The germline gives CDR1 LGHDT, CDR2 YNNKEL (reference sequence). The CDR3: CASSHGGYEQYF. CDR3 nucleotides: TGTGCCAGCAGCCACGGGGGTTACGAGCAGTACTTC.

The chain combines TRBV27 with TRBJ1-1; D unclear. The CDR3 sequence is 14 residues long. CDR1 is MNHEY and CDR2 is SMNVEV in the germline V gene (reference sequence). V lost 3 bases to trimming and J lost 5 bases, with 13 bases between them. CDR3 loop: CASSFGSGMTEAFF. The CDR3 DNA is TGTGCCAGCAGTTTCGGATCTGGAATGACTGAAGCTTTCTTT.

This chain joins TRBV6-4 and TRBJ1-2; perhaps TRBD1 as D (5 bases). V lost 0 bases and J 8 bases, leaving 25 bases between the germline ends. The CDR3 sequence is 18 residues long. CDR1 is MRHNA, CDR2 SNTAGT, per germline. The CDR3 spells CASSDSTPGGQGERGYTF. As DNA, the CDR3 is TGTGCCAGCAGTGACTCGACGCCGGGAGGCCAGGGTGAAAGAGGCTACACCTTC.